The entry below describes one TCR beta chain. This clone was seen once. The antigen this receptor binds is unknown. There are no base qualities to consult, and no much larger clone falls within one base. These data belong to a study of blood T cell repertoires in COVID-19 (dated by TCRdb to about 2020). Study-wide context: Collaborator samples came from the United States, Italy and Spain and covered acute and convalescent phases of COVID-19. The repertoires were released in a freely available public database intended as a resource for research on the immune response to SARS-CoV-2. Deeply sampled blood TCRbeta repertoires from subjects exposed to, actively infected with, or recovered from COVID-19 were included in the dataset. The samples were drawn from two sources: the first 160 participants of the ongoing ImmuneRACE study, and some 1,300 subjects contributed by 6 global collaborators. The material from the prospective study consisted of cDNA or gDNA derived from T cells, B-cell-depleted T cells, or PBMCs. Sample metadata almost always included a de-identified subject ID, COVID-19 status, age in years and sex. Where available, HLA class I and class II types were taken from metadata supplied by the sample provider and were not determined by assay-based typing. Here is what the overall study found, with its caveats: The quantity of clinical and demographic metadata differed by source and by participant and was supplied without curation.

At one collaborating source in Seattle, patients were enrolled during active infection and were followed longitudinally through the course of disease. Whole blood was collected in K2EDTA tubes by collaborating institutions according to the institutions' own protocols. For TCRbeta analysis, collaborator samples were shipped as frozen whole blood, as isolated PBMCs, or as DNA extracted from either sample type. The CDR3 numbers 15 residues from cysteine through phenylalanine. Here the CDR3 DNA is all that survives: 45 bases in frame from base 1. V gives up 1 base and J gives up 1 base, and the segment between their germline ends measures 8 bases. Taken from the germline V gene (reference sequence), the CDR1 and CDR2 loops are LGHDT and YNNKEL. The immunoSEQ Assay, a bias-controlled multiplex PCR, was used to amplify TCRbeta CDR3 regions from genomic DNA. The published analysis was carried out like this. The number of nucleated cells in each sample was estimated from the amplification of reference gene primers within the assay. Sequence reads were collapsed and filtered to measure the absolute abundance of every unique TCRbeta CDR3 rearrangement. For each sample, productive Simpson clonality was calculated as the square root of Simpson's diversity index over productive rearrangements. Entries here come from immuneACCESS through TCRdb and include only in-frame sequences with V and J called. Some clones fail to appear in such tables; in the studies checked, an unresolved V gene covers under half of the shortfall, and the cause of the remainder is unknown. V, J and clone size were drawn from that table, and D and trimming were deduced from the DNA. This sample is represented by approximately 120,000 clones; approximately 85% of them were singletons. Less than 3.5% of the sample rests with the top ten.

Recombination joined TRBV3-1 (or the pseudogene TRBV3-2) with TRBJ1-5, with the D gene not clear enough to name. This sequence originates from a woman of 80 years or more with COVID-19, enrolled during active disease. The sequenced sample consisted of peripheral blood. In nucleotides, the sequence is TGTGCCAGCAGCCAAGCCCCGGGAAGCAATCAGCCCCAGCATTTT. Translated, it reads CASSQAPGSNQPQHF.